Included here is one T cell receptor (beta chain) sequence, with context. The antigen is undetermined. This sample stems from a study of Tregs in tolerant kidney transplant recipients. Sequencing was performed with immunoSEQ multiplex PCR; in TCRdb, only in-frame clones are kept and a portion is missing. Of some 15,000 clones in the sample, less than 80% are singletons; the top ten hold roughly 3.2%. The CDR3 spans 16 residues. In germline, CDR1 is KGHSH, CDR2 LQKENI. V was pared by 3 bases and J by 0 bases, with 5 bases of the junction left unmatched. The receptor's source is a human donor in good health. Sequencing was carried out using Tregs from blood cultured with allogeneic cells. The chain combines TRBV18 with TRBJ1-3; 7 bases line up with TRBD1. CDR3 loop: CASSPGTATSGNTIYF. The DNA of the CDR3 is TGTGCCAGCTCACCCGGGACAGCTACCTCTGGAAACACCATATATTTT. The whole variable domain, remainder taken from reference TRBV18 and TRBJ1-3, is NAGVMQNPRHLVRRRGQEARLRCSPMKGHSHVYWYRQLPEEGLKFMVYLQKENIIDESGMPKERFSAEFPKEGPSILRIQQVVRGDSAAYFCASSPGTATSGNTIYFGEGSWLTVV.